The 13 T cell receptor beta chains reported below all come from one sample, sequenced in a study of cytomegalovirus exposure and HLA in healthy donors. Use of 60 Vbeta and 13 Jbeta primers characterized the PCR. Assay: immunoSEQ multiplex PCR; the TCRdb copy retains only in-frame clones and omits some. The sample holds nearly 110,000 clones; approximately 79% are singletons and the top ten take around 13%. The sample was PBMCs. The source of these receptors is a woman aged 40-49 years in good health and CMV-seropositive.

V usage is TRBV7-3 and J usage is TRBJ2-7; D gene uncertain. There are 11 residues in the CDR3. Germline CDR1 SGHTA, CDR2 FQGTGA. The V end was cut by 2 bases, the J end by 9 bases, with 8 bases between. CDR3 DNA sequence: TGTGCCAGCAGCTTAGAGTCCGGGCAGTACTTC. The encoded protein is CASSLESGQYF.

This chain connects TRBV11-3 to TRBJ1-2, with a possible D match to TRBD1 (6 bases). Trimming left V 1 base short and J 4 bases short, with 16 bases between. The CDR3 is 16 residues long. In germline, CDR1 is SGHNT, CDR2 YENEEA. The CDR3 sequence is CASSLVSSGQIYGYTF. In nucleotides, the CDR3 is TGTGCCAGCAGCTTAGTATCCTCCGGACAGATCTATGGCTACACCTTC.

This chain connects TRBV18 to TRBJ1-2, with D possibly being TRBD1 (6 bases). With 2 bases removed from V and 0 bases from J, the gap between germline ends came to 10 bases. This CDR3 is built from 15 residues. Germline lookup yields CDR1 KGHSH and CDR2 LQKENI. The CDR3 DNA sequence: TGTGCCAGCTCACCAAGGACAGAAACTAACTATGGCTACACCTTC. The encoded protein is CASSPRTETNYGYTF.

The chain recombines TRBV29-1 with TRBJ1-6; weak D call: TRBD1 (6 bases). Trimming removed 5 bases at V and 2 bases at J, with 13 bases between. Looked up from germline, CDR1 is SQVTM and CDR2 is ANQGSEA. CDR3 length equals 15 residues. CDR3 loop: CSVPSDSTYNSPLHF. In DNA, the CDR3 is TGCAGCGTTCCATCGGACAGTACCTATAATTCACCCCTCCACTTT.

The CDR3 coding sequence is TGTGCCAGCAGCTTAAGTGGGACAGGAGGTAGGCAGTACTTC. Its protein product is CASSLSGTGGRQYF. The chain links TRBV5-8 to TRBJ2-7; 8 positions agree with TRBD1. The germline V gene has CDR1 SGHTS and CDR2 YDEGEE. CDR3 length: 14 amino acids. The V and J ends lost 2 bases and 9 bases, in that order; junction bases with no gene match: 10.

This clone turned up a few times. The chain recombines TRBV9 with TRBJ2-2; 7 nucleotides match TRBD1. The germline V gene encodes CDR1 SGDLS and CDR2 YYNGEE. J lost 7 bases, V lost 3 bases, and 9 bases had no gene match. The CDR3 consists of 15 residues. Here the CDR3 DNA reads TGTGCCAGCAGCGCAACCCGACAGGGCAGCGGGGAGCTGTTTTTT. Its protein is CASSATRQGSGELFF.

With regard to this clone: One junction end does not reproduce the germline sequence, and a read error may be involved. The chain uses TRBV7-7 and TRBJ2-5; D not resolved. The CDR3 runs to 14 residues. CDR1 is SSHAT, CDR2 FNYEAQ, per germline (reference sequence). Here the CDR3 DNA reads TGTGCTAGCAGCTTCTCCTCCAGTGTGGAGACCCAGTACTTC. It specifies CASSFSSSVETQYF.

This chain connects TRBV5-1 to TRBJ1-5; D remains ambiguous. CDR1 is SGHRS and CDR2 is YFSETQ in the germline V gene. The CDR3 is made up of 14 amino acids. V was pared by 0 bases and J by 5 bases, with 9 bases between. CDR3 loop: CASSLVAGYQPQHF. The CDR3 coding sequence is TGCGCCAGCAGCTTGGTGGCGGGTTATCAGCCCCAGCATTTT.

The rearrangement uses TRBV13 and TRBJ1-1; maybe TRBD1 (5 bases). V lost 3 bases and J lost 3, with 11 bases in between. The germline gives CDR1 PRHDT, CDR2 FYEKMQ (reference sequence). The CDR3 runs to 14 residues. The CDR3 DNA reads as TGTGCCAGCAGCTTGGGGGGGGGAGACACTGAAGCTTTCTTT. Translating gives CASSLGGGDTEAFF.

The chain joins TRBV6-5 to TRBJ2-1; 9 bases line up with TRBD1. Germline CDR1 reads MNHEY; CDR2 reads SVGAGI. The CDR3 is made up of 15 amino acids. V dropped 0 bases and J dropped 8; count of bases not matched to a gene: 5. Here the CDR3 reads CASSYSGQGLDEQFF. The CDR3 DNA reads TGTGCCAGCAGTTACTCGGGACAGGGTCTCGATGAGCAGTTCTTC.

The rearrangement joins TRBV5-6 to TRBJ1-2; TRBD1 matches 8 bases. This CDR3 contains 11 residues. Germline V gene lookup returns CDR1 SGHDT and CDR2 YYEEEE. V trimming: 4 bases; J trimming: 10 bases; junction bases outside the gene matches: 3. CDR3 sequence: CASSRQGTYTF. The CDR3 DNA sequence: TGTGCCAGCAGCCGACAGGGGACCTACACCTTC.

The CDR3 nucleotides are TGTGCCGCCGACAGGGGAGTAGAGACCCAGTACTTC. Encoded protein: CAADRGVETQYF. V is TRBV30 and J is TRBJ2-5, with 8 bases identical to TRBD1. CDR3 length: 12 amino acids. CDR1 and CDR2 (germline): GTSNPN, SVGIG (reference sequence). Unmatched junction bases numbered 6, after V lost 8 bases and J lost 4 bases. Combining the CDR3 with reference TRBV30 and TRBJ2-5 gives the whole variable domain SQTIHQWPATLVQPVGSPLSLECTVEGTSNPNLYWYRQAAGRGLQLLFYSVGIGQISSEVPQNLSASRPQDRQFILSSKKLLLSDSGFYLCAADRGVETQYFGPGTRLLVL.

The chain joins TRBV9 to TRBJ2-4, with 7 bases identical to TRBD1. The CDR3 consists of 14 residues. Germline CDR1 and CDR2: SGDLS and YYNGEE. Trimming removed 0 bases from V and 16 bases from J; junction bases left unmatched: 13. This chain's CDR3 is CASSVDRDSSRRYF. The CDR3, as DNA: TGTGCCAGCAGCGTAGATCGGGACAGCTCGAGGCGATACTTC.